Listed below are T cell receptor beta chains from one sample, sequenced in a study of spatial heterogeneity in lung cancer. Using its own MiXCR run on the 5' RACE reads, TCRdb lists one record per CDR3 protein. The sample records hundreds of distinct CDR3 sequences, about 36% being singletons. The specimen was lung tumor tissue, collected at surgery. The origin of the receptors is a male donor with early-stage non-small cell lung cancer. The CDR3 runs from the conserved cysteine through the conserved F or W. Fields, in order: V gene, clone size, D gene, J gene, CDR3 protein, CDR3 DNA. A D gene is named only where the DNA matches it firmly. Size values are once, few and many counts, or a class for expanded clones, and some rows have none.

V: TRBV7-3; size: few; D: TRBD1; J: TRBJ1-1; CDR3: CASSGQGAHTEAFF; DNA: TGTGCCAGCAGCGGACAGGGGGCCCACACTGAAGCTTTCTTT
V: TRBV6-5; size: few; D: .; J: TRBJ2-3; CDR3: CASSYGALDTQYF; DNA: TGTGCCAGCAGTTACGGGGCGTTAGATACGCAGTATTTT
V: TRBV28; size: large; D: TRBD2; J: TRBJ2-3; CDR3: CASRPTSGADTQYF; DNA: TGTGCCAGCAGGCCGACTAGCGGGGCCGATACGCAGTATTTT
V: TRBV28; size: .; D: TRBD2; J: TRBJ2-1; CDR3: CASSLTRLAAFNEQFF; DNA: TGTGCCAGCAGTTTGACAAGGCTAGCGGCGTTCAATGAGCAGTTCTTC
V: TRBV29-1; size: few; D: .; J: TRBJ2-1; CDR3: CSVEEPGRDHGEQFF; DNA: TGCAGCGTTGAAGAACCAGGACGGGATCACGGTGAGCAGTTCTTC
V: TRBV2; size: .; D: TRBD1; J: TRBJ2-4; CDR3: CASLDRGKNIQYF; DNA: TGTGCCAGCTTGGACAGGGGCAAAAACATTCAGTACTTC
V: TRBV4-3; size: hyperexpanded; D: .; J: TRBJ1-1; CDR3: CASSQDLGDTEAFF; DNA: TGCGCCAGCAGCCAAGATCTGGGGGACACTGAAGCTTTCTTT
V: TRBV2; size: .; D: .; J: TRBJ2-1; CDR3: CASSRDWSNEQFF; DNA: TGTGCCAGCAGCCGGGACTGGAGCAATGAGCAGTTCTTC
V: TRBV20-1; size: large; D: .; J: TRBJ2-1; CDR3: CSAFGPKEFF; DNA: TGCAGTGCTTTCGGCCCGAAGGAGTTCTTC
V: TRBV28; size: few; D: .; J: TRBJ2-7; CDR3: CASSLIAGAHEQYF; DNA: TGTGCCAGCAGTTTAATAGCAGGGGCACACGAGCAGTACTTC
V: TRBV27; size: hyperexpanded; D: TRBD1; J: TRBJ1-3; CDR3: CASSGQGPHSGNTIYF; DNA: TGTGCCAGCAGTGGACAGGGGCCGCACTCTGGAAACACCATATATTTT
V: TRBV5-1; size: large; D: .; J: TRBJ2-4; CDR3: CASNPGDANIQYF; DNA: TGCGCCAGCAACCCCGGTGACGCAAACATTCAGTACTTC
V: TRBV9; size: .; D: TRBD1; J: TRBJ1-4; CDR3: CASSSLDRVDEKLFF; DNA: TGTGCCAGCAGCTCGTTGGACAGGGTTGACGAAAAACTGTTTTTT
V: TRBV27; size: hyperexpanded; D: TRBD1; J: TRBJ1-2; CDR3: CASSSGTGSKGYTF; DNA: TGTGCCAGCAGTTCCGGGACAGGTTCGAAAGGCTACACCTTC
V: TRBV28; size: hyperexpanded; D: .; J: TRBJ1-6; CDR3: CASTPTGNNSPLHF; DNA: TGTGCCAGCACCCCGACAGGCAATAATTCACCCCTCCACTTT
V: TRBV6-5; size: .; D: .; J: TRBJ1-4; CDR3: CASREGSLNEKLFF; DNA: TGTGCCAGCAGGGAGGGCAGCCTTAATGAAAAACTGTTTTTT
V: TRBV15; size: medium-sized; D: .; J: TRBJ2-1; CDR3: CATSRIAGHPKQFF; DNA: TGTGCCACCAGCAGAATAGCCGGGCATCCCAAGCAGTTCTTC
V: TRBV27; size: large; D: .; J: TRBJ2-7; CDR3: CASSLKPSAYEQYF; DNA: TGTGCCAGCAGTTTAAAACCTTCCGCCTACGAGCAGTACTTC
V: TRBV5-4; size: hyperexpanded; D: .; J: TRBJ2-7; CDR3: CASSLDQGVLKQYF; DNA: TGTGCCAGCAGCTTGGATCAGGGAGTCTTGAAGCAGTACTTC
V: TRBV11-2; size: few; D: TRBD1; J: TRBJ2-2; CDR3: CASSPGQAITGELFF; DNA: TGTGCCAGCAGCCCGGGACAGGCGATCACCGGGGAGCTGTTTTTT
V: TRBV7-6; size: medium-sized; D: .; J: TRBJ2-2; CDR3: CASSLDPSGELFF; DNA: TGTGCCAGCAGCTTAGATCCCAGCGGGGAGCTGTTTTTT
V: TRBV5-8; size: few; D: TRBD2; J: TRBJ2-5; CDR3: CASSGPLAGIQETQYF; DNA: TGTGCCAGCAGCGGTCCCCTAGCGGGGATCCAAGAGACCCAGTACTTC
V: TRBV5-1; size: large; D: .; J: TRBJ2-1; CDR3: CASSLMGNEQFF; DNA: TGCGCCAGCAGCTTGATGGGCAATGAGCAGTTCTTC
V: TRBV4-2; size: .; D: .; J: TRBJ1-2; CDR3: CASSQGGGGGQPLANYGYTF; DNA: TGTGCCAGCAGCCAAGGAGGGGGAGGCGGACAGCCTTTAGCTAACTATGGCTACACCTTC
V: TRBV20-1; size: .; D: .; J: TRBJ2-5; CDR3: CSARTDRETQYF; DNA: TGCAGTGCACGGACAGACAGAGAGACCCAGTACTTC
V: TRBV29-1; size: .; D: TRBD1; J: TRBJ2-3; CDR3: CSVSSGTGGTDTQYF; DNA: TGCAGCGTTTCATCCGGGACAGGCGGTACAGATACGCAGTATTTT
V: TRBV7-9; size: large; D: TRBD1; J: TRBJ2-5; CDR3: CASSFYRGQETQYF; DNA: TGTGCCAGCAGCTTTTACAGGGGACAAGAGACCCAGTACTTC
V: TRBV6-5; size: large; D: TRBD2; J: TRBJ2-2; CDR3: CASSPLAGVSAGELFF; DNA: TGTGCCAGCAGTCCACTAGCGGGAGTGTCCGCCGGGGAGCTGTTTTTT
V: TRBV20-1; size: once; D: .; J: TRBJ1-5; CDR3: CSARVRAWDNQPQHF; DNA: TGCAGTGCTAGAGTTAGGGCCTGGGACAATCAGCCCCAGCATTTT
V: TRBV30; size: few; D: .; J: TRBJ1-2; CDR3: CAWSPRAYYGYTF; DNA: TGTGCCTGGAGCCCACGGGCATACTATGGCTACACCTTC
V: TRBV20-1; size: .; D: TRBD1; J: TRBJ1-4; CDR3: CSVGQGLGEKLFF; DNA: TGCAGTGTCGGACAGGGTTTGGGTGAAAAACTGTTTTTT
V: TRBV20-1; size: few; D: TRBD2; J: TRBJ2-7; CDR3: CSAGKLAGYSYEQYF; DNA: TGCAGTGCAGGCAAACTAGCGGGGTACTCCTACGAGCAGTACTTC
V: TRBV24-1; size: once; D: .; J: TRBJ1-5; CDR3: CATSEGSEQPQHF; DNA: TGTGCCACCAGTGAGGGCAGTGAACAGCCCCAGCATTTT
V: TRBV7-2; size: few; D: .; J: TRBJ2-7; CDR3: CASSLDPGFGEQYF; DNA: TGTGCCAGCAGCTTAGATCCAGGGTTTGGCGAGCAGTACTTC
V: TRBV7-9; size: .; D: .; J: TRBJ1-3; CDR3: CASRRHGSGNTIYF; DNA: TGTGCCAGCAGGCGACACGGCTCTGGAAACACCATATATTTT
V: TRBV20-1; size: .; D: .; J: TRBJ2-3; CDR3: CSARTYSGGGDTQYF; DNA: TGCAGTGCTAGAACGTATTCTGGGGGAGGAGATACGCAGTATTTT
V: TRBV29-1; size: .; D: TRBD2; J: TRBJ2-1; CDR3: CSAWTSGRRNEQFF; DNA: TGCAGCGCCTGGACTAGCGGGAGGAGGAATGAGCAGTTCTTC
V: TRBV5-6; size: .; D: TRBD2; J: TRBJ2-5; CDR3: CASSPGLDFQYF; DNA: TGTGCCAGCAGCCCGGGACTAGATTTCCAGTACTTC
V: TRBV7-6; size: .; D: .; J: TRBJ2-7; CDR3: CASSLGGPVTVNEQYF; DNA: TGTGCCAGCAGCTTAGGGGGGCCCGTGACAGTAAATGAGCAGTACTTC
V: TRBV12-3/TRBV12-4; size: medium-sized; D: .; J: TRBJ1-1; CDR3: CASSLFAAEAFF; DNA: TGTGCCAGCAGTTTATTTGCGGCTGAAGCTTTCTTT
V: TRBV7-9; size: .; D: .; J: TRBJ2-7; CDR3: CASSPTGYEQYF; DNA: TGTGCCAGCAGCCCCACGGGGTACGAGCAGTACTTC
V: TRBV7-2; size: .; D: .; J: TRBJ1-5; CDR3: CASSLEAGRPLNQPQHF; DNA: TGTGCCAGCAGCTTAGAGGCGGGGCGGCCCCTTAATCAGCCCCAGCATTTT
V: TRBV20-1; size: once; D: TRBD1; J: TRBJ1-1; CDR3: CSASTYGTGTLTEAFF; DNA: TGCAGTGCCTCAACTTACGGGACAGGGACCCTCACTGAAGCTTTCTTT
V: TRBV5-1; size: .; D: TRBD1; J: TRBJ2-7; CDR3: CASSSDRSRREQYF; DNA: TGCGCCAGCAGCTCGGACAGGTCCCGAAGGGAGCAGTACTTC
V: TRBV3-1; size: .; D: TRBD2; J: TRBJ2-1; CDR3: CASSQDPGLAVKDEQFF; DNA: TGTGCCAGCAGCCAAGATCCGGGACTAGCGGTAAAGGATGAGCAGTTCTTC
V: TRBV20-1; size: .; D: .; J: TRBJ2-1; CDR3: CSARDPGEVPGYEQFF; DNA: TGCAGTGCTAGAGATCCCGGGGAGGTCCCAGGGTATGAGCAGTTCTTC
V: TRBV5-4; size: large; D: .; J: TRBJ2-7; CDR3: CASSPGGGSSYEQYF; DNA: TGTGCCAGCAGCCCAGGGGGGGGAAGCTCCTACGAGCAGTACTTC
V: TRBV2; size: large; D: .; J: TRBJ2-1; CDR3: CASSGGRTYNEQFF; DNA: TGTGCCAGCAGTGGTGGTAGGACCTACAATGAGCAGTTCTTC
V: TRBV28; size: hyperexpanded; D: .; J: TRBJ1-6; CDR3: CASSSVRQSYNSPLHF; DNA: TGTGCCAGCAGTTCCGTCAGACAGTCCTATAATTCACCCCTCCACTTT
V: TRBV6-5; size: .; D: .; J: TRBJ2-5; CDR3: CASSREPTQETQYF; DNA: TGTGCCAGCAGTCGCGAGCCTACCCAAGAGACCCAGTACTTC
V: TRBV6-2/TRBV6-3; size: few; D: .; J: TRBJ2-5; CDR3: CASSHSNMGLEETQYF; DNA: TGTGCCAGCAGTCACTCGAATATGGGACTTGAAGAGACCCAGTACTTC
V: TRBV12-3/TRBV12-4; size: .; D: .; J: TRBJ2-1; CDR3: CASSVSLEQFF; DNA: TGTGCCAGCAGTGTCTCCCTGGAGCAGTTCTTC
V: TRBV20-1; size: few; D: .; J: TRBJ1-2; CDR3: CSALRTGNYGYTF; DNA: TGCAGTGCTCTAAGGACGGGAAACTATGGCTACACCTTC
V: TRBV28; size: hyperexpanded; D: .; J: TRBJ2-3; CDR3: CASSFTGTTDTQYF; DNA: TGTGCCAGCAGTTTCACGGGGACCACAGATACGCAGTATTTT
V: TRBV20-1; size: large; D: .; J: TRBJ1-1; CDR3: CSAFQPAKGVVFF; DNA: TGCAGTGCTTTTCAACCGGCGAAGGGGGTGGTTTTCTTT